Each of the 12 T cell receptor beta chains below was sequenced from the same sample in a study of cytomegalovirus exposure and HLA in healthy donors. The PCR was carried out with 60 Vbeta primers and 13 Jbeta primers. Clones were read by immunoSEQ multiplex PCR, and TCRdb kept only the in-frame ones, dropping some. The sample records about 120,000 clones, 8.5% to 10% being singletons. The source material was PBMCs. All receptors come from a man younger than 40 in good health and CMV-seronegative.

This chain connects TRBV6-5 to TRBJ2-7; D ambiguous. Germline CDR1 and CDR2: MNHEY and SVGAGI. This CDR3 has 13 amino acids. V was pared by 2 bases and J by 1 base, with 6 bases between. The CDR3 DNA follows: TGTGCCAGCAGTTACACCCTATCCTACGAGCAGTACTTC. It specifies CASSYTLSYEQYF.

The chain combines TRBV9 with TRBJ2-2, with a tentative D call TRBD2 (6 bases). The ends were cut back, 0 bases at V and 4 bases at J, with 10 bases in the middle. The CDR3 contains 15 residues. CDR1 is SGDLS and CDR2 is YYNGEE in the germline V gene. The CDR3 DNA sequence: TGTGCCAGCAGCGTAGGGGACTCATTCACCGGGGAGCTGTTTTTT. Its translation is CASSVGDSFTGELFF.

This clone was counted between two and nine times. CDR3 in DNA: TGTGCCAGCAGTTTAGGGCCGATCTACGAGCAGTACTTC. This codes for CASSLGPIYEQYF. The chain couples TRBV27 to TRBJ2-7; unclear D gene. The germline gives CDR1 MNHEY, CDR2 SMNVEV (reference sequence). The V and J ends lost 2 bases and 3 bases respectively, with 8 bases between them. The CDR3 sequence is 13 residues long.

This clone occurred a few times. J is TRBJ2-7 and V is TRBV19, with D perhaps matching TRBD2 (6 bases). The CDR3 runs to 15 residues. Trimming removed 6 bases from V and 4 bases from J, with 19 bases in between. Looked up from germline, CDR1 is LNHDA and CDR2 is SQIVND (reference sequence). CDR3 sequence (DNA): TGTGCCAGTAGCGCCCCGGGGAGGTCCTGGTACGAGCAGTACTTC. This translates into CASSAPGRSWYEQYF. Looking up the rest from reference TRBV19 and TRBJ2-7 gives the full variable domain: DGGITQSPKYLFRKEGQNVTLSCEQNLNHDAMYWYRQDPGQGLRLIYYSQIVNDFQKGDIAEGYSVSREKKESFPLTVTSAQKNPTAFYLCASSAPGRSWYEQYFGPGTRLTVT.

The sample holds a few counts of this clone. CDR3 DNA: TGCGCCAGCAGCCAAGATGGGGCGGACGATCAGCCCCAGCATTTT. This translates into CASSQDGADDQPQHF. The rearrangement uses TRBV4-1 and TRBJ1-5; a weak D match, TRBD1 (5 bases). V was shortened by 0 bases and J by 5 bases, with 11 bases between the two germline ends. Per the germline V gene, CDR1 is MGHRA and CDR2 is YSYEKL. The CDR3 contains 15 residues.

CDR3 DNA sequence: TGTGCCAGCAGCCCGGGGACTGACTCCTACGAGCAGTACTTC. It translates to CASSPGTDSYEQYF. V usage is TRBV7-6 and J usage is TRBJ2-7, with D tentatively TRBD2 (6 bases). V was clipped by 5 bases and J by 0 bases, with 11 bases between them. The CDR3 is made up of 14 amino acids. Germline-derived CDR1 and CDR2 are SGHVS and FNYEAQ.

This clone has a handful of counts. CDR3 in DNA: TGTGCCAGCAGCTTGGGGCAGGGTTTTTTACTGGCCAAAAACATTCAGTACTTC. Amino acid sequence: CASSLGQGFLLAKNIQYF. The chain has TRBV5-5 and TRBJ2-4; possible D gene TRBD1, 5 bases. The ends were cut back, 0 bases at V and 1 base at J, with 17 bases in the middle. The length of the CDR3 is 18 residues. Germline loops: CDR1 SGHKS, CDR2 YYEKEE (reference sequence).

CDR3 amino acids: CASSQPGLAADNEQFF. The CDR3, as DNA: TGTGCCAGCAGCCAACCGGGACTAGCGGCGGACAATGAGCAGTTCTTC. The rearrangement uses TRBV4-2 and TRBJ2-1, with 11 bases identical to TRBD2. Trimming cost V 2 bases and J 5 bases; bases outside gene matches: 5. CDR1 and CDR2 from the germline V gene are LGHNA and YNFKEQ. The CDR3 sequence is 16 residues long.

In this sample, this clone turned up a few times. This chain uses TRBV2 with TRBJ2-7; weak D call: TRBD1 (6 bases). CDR3 length equals 14 residues. Trimming shortened V by 1 base and J by 4 bases, and 11 bases separated the two germline ends. Germline CDR1 SNHLY, CDR2 FYNNEI. The CDR3 sequence: CASSEGGREYEQYF. CDR3 nucleotides: TGTGCCAGCAGTGAAGGGGGGCGAGAGTACGAGCAGTACTTC.

V gene TRBV19 combines with J gene TRBJ1-4; 8 bases match TRBD1. Per germline, CDR1 LNHDA and CDR2 SQIVND (reference sequence). The CDR3 runs 15 residues. Trimming at V came to 4 bases and at J to 4 bases, leaving 5 bases not matched to a gene. CDR3 sequence: CASSTPGQDNEKLFF. The CDR3 region has the DNA TGTGCCAGTAGTACCCCGGGACAGGATAATGAAAAACTGTTTTTT.

CDR3 region: CASSLDSGASYEQYF. The CDR3 DNA reads as TGTGCCAGCAGCCTGGACTCAGGGGCCTCCTACGAGCAGTACTTC. This chain connects TRBV11-3 to TRBJ2-7; weak D call: TRBD1 (6 bases). Between the trimmed V and J ends, which lost 5 bases and 0 bases, there was a span of 14 bases. This CDR3 region has 15 residues. Germline CDR1 is SGHNT and CDR2 is YENEEA.

There are a few counts of this clone. This chain connects TRBV27 to TRBJ1-1; D gene ambiguous. V was trimmed by 3 bases and J by 4 bases, leaving 12 bases between them. The germline V gene encodes CDR1 MNHEY and CDR2 SMNVEV (reference sequence). The CDR3 loop spans 14 amino acids. This chain's CDR3 is CASSFRPRGTEAFF. The CDR3 DNA follows: TGTGCCAGCAGTTTCCGTCCCCGGGGCACTGAAGCTTTCTTT.